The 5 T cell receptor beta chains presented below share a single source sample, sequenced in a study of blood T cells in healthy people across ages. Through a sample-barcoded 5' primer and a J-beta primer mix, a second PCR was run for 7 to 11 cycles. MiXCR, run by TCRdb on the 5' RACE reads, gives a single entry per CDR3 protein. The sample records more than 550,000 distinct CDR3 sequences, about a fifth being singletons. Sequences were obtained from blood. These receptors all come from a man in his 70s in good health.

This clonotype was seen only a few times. CDR3 sequence: CASRQRPGLKTDTQYF. Written as DNA, the CDR3 is TGTGCCAGCAGGCAAAGACCGGGACTAAAAACAGATACGCAGTATTTT. This sequence joins TRBV11-2 and TRBJ2-3, with TRBD2 matching over 7 bases. V gave up 6 bases and J gave up 3 bases; unmatched junction bases: 12. This CDR3 spans 16 amino acids. Germline CDR1 reads SGHAT; CDR2 reads FQNNGV.

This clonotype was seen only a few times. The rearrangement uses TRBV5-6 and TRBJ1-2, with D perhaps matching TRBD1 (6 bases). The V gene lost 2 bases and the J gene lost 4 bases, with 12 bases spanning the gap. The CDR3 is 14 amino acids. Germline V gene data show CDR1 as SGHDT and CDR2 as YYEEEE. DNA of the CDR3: TGTGCCAGCAGCTTACCAGGGGAGGGCTATGGCTACACCTTC. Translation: CASSLPGEGYGYTF.

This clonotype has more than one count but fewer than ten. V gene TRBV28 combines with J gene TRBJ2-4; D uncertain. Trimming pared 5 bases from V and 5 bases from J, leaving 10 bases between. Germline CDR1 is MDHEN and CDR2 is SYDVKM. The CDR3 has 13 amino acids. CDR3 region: CASSPSTENIQYF. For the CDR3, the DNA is TGTGCCAGCAGTCCATCGACGGAAAACATTCAGTACTTC.

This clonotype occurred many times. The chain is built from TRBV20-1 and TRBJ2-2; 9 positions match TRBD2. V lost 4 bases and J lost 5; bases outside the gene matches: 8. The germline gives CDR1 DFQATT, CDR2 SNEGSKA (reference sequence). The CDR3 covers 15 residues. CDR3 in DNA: TGCAGTGCTATCGGGGCGGGAGGGCGAACCGGGGAGCTGTTTTTT. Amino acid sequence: CSAIGAGGRTGELFF.

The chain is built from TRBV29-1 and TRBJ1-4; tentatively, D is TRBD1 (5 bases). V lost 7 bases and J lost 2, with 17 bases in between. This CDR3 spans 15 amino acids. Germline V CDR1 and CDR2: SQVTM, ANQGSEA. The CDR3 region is CSASRGGLTNEKLFF. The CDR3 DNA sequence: TGCAGCGCCAGCCGGGGCGGACTCACTAATGAAAAACTGTTTTTT. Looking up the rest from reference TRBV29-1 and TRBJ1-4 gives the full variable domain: SAVISQKPSRDICQRGTSLTIQCQVDSQVTMMFWYRQQPGQSLTLIATANQGSEATYESGFVIDKFPISRPNLTFSTLTVSNMSPEDSSIYLCSASRGGLTNEKLFFGSGTQLSVL.